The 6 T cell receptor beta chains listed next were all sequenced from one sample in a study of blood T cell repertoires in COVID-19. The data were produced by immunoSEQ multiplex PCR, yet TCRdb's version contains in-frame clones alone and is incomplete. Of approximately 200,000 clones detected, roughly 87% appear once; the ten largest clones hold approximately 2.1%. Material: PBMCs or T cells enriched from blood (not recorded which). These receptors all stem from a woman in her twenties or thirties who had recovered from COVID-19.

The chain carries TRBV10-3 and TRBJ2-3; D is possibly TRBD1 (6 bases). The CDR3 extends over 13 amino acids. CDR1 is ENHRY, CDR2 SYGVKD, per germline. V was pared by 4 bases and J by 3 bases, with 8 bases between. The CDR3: CAISAQGTDTQYF. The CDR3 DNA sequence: TGTGCCATCAGTGCGCAGGGGACAGATACGCAGTATTTT.

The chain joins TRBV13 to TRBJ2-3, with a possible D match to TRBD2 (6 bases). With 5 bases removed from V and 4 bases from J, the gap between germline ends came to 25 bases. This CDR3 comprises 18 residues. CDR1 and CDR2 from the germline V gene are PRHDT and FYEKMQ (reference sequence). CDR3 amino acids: CASSPPWGAGRFSDTQYF. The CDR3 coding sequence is TGTGCCAGCAGCCCCCCCTGGGGTGCGGGAAGGTTTTCAGATACGCAGTATTTT. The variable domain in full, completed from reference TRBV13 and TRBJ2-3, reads AAGVIQSPRHLIKEKRETATLKCYPIPRHDTVYWYQQGPGQDPQFLISFYEKMQSDKGSIPDRFSAQQFSDYHSELNMSSLELGDSALYFCASSPPWGAGRFSDTQYFGPGTRLTVL.

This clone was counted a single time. The CDR3: CASSTGGLQGLGGYTF. Here the CDR3 DNA reads TGTGCCAGCAGCACCGGGGGGCTACAGGGCCTCGGGGGCTACACCTTC. This rearrangement joins TRBV11-2 to TRBJ1-2; tentative D call: TRBD1 (6 bases). The germline V gene has CDR1 SGHAT and CDR2 FQNNGV. The V end was cut by 5 bases, the J end by 8 bases, with 24 bases between. CDR3 length: 16 amino acids.

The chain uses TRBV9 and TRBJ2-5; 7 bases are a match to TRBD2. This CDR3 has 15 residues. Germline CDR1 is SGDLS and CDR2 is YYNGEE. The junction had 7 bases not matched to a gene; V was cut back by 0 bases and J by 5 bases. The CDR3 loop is CASSVGAGDGETQYF. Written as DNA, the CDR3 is TGTGCCAGCAGCGTAGGGGCGGGAGATGGCGAGACCCAGTACTTC.

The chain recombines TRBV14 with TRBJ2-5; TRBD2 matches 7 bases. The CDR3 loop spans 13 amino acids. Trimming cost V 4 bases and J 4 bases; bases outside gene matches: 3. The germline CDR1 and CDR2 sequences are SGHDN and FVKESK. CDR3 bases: TGTGCCAGCAGCCGGGGGGGTGGAGAGACCCAGTACTTC. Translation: CASSRGGGETQYF.

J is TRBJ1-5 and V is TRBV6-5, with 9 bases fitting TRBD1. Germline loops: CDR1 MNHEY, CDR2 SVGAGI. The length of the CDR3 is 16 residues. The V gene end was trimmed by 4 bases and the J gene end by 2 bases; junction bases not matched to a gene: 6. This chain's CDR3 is CASSSGTGWGNQPQHF. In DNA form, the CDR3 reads TGTGCCAGCAGTTCCGGGACAGGGTGGGGCAATCAGCCCCAGCATTTT.